The rows below give T cell receptor beta chains drawn from one sample of a study of blood T cell repertoires in COVID-19. Profiling relied on immunoSEQ multiplex PCR, and the TCRdb table lists in-frame clones only, not all of them. Of about 23,000 clones listed, around 83% are singletons. Sequencing was done on a sample of peripheral blood. All receptors derive from a man in his sixties or seventies with acute or convalescent COVID-19. The CDR3 runs from the conserved cysteine through the conserved F or W. The order of the fields is D gene, clone size, CDR3 length, V gene, J gene, CDR3 protein, CDR3 DNA. The D gene is left open where the match is weak. The size field is filled for only some rows; it gives once, few, many or a size class.

D gene: TRBD1
clone size: .
CDR3 length: 15
V gene: TRBV5-1
J gene: TRBJ1-3
CDR3 protein: CASTEGGSSGNTIYF
CDR3 DNA: TGCGCCAGCACGGAAGGGGGCAGCTCTGGAAACACCATATATTTT

D gene: TRBD1
clone size: .
CDR3 length: 16
V gene: TRBV10-3
J gene: TRBJ1-5
CDR3 protein: CAISAGQGAGNQPQHF
CDR3 DNA: TGTGCCATCAGTGCTGGACAGGGGGCAGGCAATCAGCCCCAGCATTTT

D gene: TRBD1
clone size: .
CDR3 length: 14
V gene: TRBV10-3
J gene: TRBJ2-7
CDR3 protein: CAISGGQVGDEQYF
CDR3 DNA: TGTGCCATCAGTGGAGGACAGGTGGGCGACGAGCAGTACTTC

D gene: TRBD2
clone size: .
CDR3 length: 15
V gene: TRBV7-9
J gene: TRBJ2-1
CDR3 protein: CASSLTSGTYNEQFF
CDR3 DNA: TGTGCCAGCAGTTTGACTAGCGGGACTTACAATGAGCAGTTCTTC

D gene: TRBD2
clone size: .
CDR3 length: 15
V gene: TRBV11-1
J gene: TRBJ2-1
CDR3 protein: CASSRTSGAYNEQFF
CDR3 DNA: TGTGCCAGCAGCCGGACTAGCGGGGCCTACAATGAGCAGTTCTTC

D gene: .
clone size: .
CDR3 length: 14
V gene: TRBV28
J gene: TRBJ2-2
CDR3 protein: CASRYGANTGELFF
CDR3 DNA: TGTGCCAGCAGATATGGAGCGAACACCGGGGAGCTGTTTTTT

D gene: .
clone size: few
CDR3 length: 14
V gene: TRBV19
J gene: TRBJ1-1
CDR3 protein: CASSIQVTNTEAFF
CDR3 DNA: TGTGCCAGTAGTATCCAGGTTACGAACACTGAAGCTTTCTTT

D gene: TRBD2
clone size: .
CDR3 length: 14
V gene: TRBV18
J gene: TRBJ2-5
CDR3 protein: CASSPGTSGETQYF
CDR3 DNA: TGTGCCAGCTCACCAGGGACTAGCGGGGAGACCCAGTACTTC

D gene: TRBD2
clone size: .
CDR3 length: 15
V gene: TRBV30
J gene: TRBJ2-3
CDR3 protein: CAQTVAGGLEDTQYF
CDR3 DNA: TGTGCCCAAACCGTAGCGGGGGGACTCGAAGATACGCAGTATTTT

D gene: TRBD2
clone size: .
CDR3 length: 16
V gene: TRBV18
J gene: TRBJ2-7
CDR3 protein: CASSPFASGSSSEQYF
CDR3 DNA: TGTGCCAGCTCACCATTCGCTAGCGGGAGTTCTAGCGAGCAGTACTTC

D gene: TRBD1
clone size: .
CDR3 length: 17
V gene: TRBV27
J gene: TRBJ2-4
CDR3 protein: CASSLKFRTGTKNIQYF
CDR3 DNA: TGTGCCAGCAGTTTAAAGTTCAGGACAGGGACCAAAAACATTCAGTACTTC

D gene: .
clone size: .
CDR3 length: 13
V gene: TRBV9
J gene: TRBJ1-2
CDR3 protein: CASSATGRGGYTF
CDR3 DNA: TGTGCCAGCAGCGCGACAGGTCGCGGTGGCTACACCTTC

D gene: .
clone size: .
CDR3 length: 12
V gene: TRBV18
J gene: TRBJ1-5
CDR3 protein: CASSPTGQPQHF
CDR3 DNA: TGTGCCAGCTCACCAACGGGACAGCCCCAGCATTTT

D gene: .
clone size: .
CDR3 length: 13
V gene: TRBV6-2/TRBV6-3
J gene: TRBJ2-1
CDR3 protein: CASSLRGYNEQFF
CDR3 DNA: TGTGCCAGCAGCCTAAGGGGATACAATGAGCAGTTCTTC

D gene: TRBD1
clone size: few
CDR3 length: 14
V gene: TRBV2
J gene: TRBJ1-2
CDR3 protein: CASSETGMGYGYTF
CDR3 DNA: TGTGCCAGCAGTGAGACAGGGATGGGCTATGGCTACACCTTC

D gene: .
clone size: .
CDR3 length: 15
V gene: TRBV18
J gene: TRBJ1-5
CDR3 protein: CASSPNSDSNQPQHF
CDR3 DNA: TGTGCCAGCTCACCAAACAGTGACAGCAATCAGCCCCAGCATTTT

D gene: .
clone size: .
CDR3 length: 13
V gene: TRBV27
J gene: TRBJ1-6
CDR3 protein: CASSLEKGSPLHF
CDR3 DNA: TGTGCCAGCAGTTTAGAGAAGGGGTCACCCCTCCACTTT

D gene: TRBD1
clone size: once
CDR3 length: 12
V gene: TRBV5-4
J gene: TRBJ1-2
CDR3 protein: CASSFTGDGYTF
CDR3 DNA: TGTGCCAGCAGCTTTACAGGGGATGGCTACACCTTC

D gene: .
clone size: .
CDR3 length: 16
V gene: TRBV24-1
J gene: TRBJ1-5
CDR3 protein: CATSDTQGYSNQPQHF
CDR3 DNA: TGTGCCACCAGTGATACCCAGGGATATAGCAATCAGCCCCAGCATTTT

D gene: .
clone size: .
CDR3 length: 15
V gene: TRBV5-6
J gene: TRBJ2-3
CDR3 protein: CASSPAAGHTDTQYF
CDR3 DNA: TGTGCCAGCAGCCCTGCAGCGGGCCACACAGATACGCAGTATTTT

D gene: .
clone size: .
CDR3 length: 13
V gene: TRBV10-1
J gene: TRBJ1-1
CDR3 protein: CASSEGRDTEAFF
CDR3 DNA: TGCGCCAGCAGTGAGGGGCGGGACACTGAAGCTTTCTTT

D gene: TRBD2
clone size: .
CDR3 length: 15
V gene: TRBV19
J gene: TRBJ2-1
CDR3 protein: CASSQLASGEGEQFF
CDR3 DNA: TGTGCCAGTAGTCAGTTAGCTAGCGGAGAGGGCGAGCAGTTCTTC

D gene: .
clone size: .
CDR3 length: 17
V gene: TRBV7-3
J gene: TRBJ2-6
CDR3 protein: CASSPTFGGAGANVLTF
CDR3 DNA: TGTGCCAGCAGCCCAACGTTTGGGGGGGCCGGGGCCAACGTCCTGACTTTC

D gene: .
clone size: .
CDR3 length: 16
V gene: TRBV5-8
J gene: TRBJ1-4
CDR3 protein: CASRSDTFATNEKLFF
CDR3 DNA: TGTGCCAGCAGATCGGACACCTTTGCAACTAATGAAAAACTGTTTTTT

D gene: TRBD1
clone size: .
CDR3 length: 17
V gene: TRBV19
J gene: TRBJ1-2
CDR3 protein: CASSSPTQQGFVYGYTF
CDR3 DNA: TGTGCCAGTTCTAGTCCGACCCAACAGGGGTTCGTCTATGGCTACACCTTC

D gene: .
clone size: .
CDR3 length: 13
V gene: TRBV5-4
J gene: TRBJ1-2
CDR3 protein: CASSQASMAGYTF
CDR3 DNA: TGTGCCAGCAGCCAGGCCTCCATGGCTGGCTACACCTTC

D gene: TRBD1
clone size: .
CDR3 length: 14
V gene: TRBV11-2
J gene: TRBJ2-3
CDR3 protein: CASSPDRGGDTQYF
CDR3 DNA: TGTGCCAGCAGCCCGGACAGGGGTGGCGATACGCAGTATTTT

D gene: .
clone size: .
CDR3 length: 14
V gene: TRBV5-4
J gene: TRBJ2-1
CDR3 protein: CASTTSLEGGEQFF
CDR3 DNA: TGTGCCAGCACTACGTCCCTGGAGGGAGGCGAGCAGTTCTTC

D gene: .
clone size: .
CDR3 length: 16
V gene: TRBV3-1/TRBV3-2
J gene: TRBJ1-2
CDR3 protein: CASSQGAREVGYGYTF
CDR3 DNA: TGTGCCAGCAGCCAAGGCGCCAGGGAGGTTGGCTATGGCTACACCTTC

D gene: TRBD2
clone size: .
CDR3 length: 16
V gene: TRBV7-9
J gene: TRBJ2-1
CDR3 protein: CASSSQAAGDRNEQFF
CDR3 DNA: TGTGCCAGCAGCTCTCAAGCAGCGGGAGATCGCAATGAGCAGTTCTTC

D gene: TRBD1
clone size: once
CDR3 length: 14
V gene: TRBV20-1
J gene: TRBJ1-6
CDR3 protein: CSASRQGGNSPLHF
CDR3 DNA: TGCAGTGCTAGTCGGCAGGGGGGTAATTCACCCCTCCACTTT

D gene: TRBD2
clone size: .
CDR3 length: 17
V gene: TRBV7-9
J gene: TRBJ2-2
CDR3 protein: CASSQVAGHRDTGELFF
CDR3 DNA: TGTGCCAGCAGCCAAGTAGCGGGGCATCGAGACACCGGGGAGCTGTTTTTT